One sample yielded the 17 T cell receptor beta chains listed below, sequenced in a study of T cell clonotyping in hematopoietic cell transplantation. Here immunoSEQ multiplex PCR was the method, and the copy in TCRdb shows in-frame clones only, minus some. The sample gives around 16,000 clones, under 90% of which show up once; approximately 3% is in the top ten. The sequencing sample was made of peripheral blood mononuclear cells. These receptor sequences come from a man aged 45-65 years in good health. Some clones in this sample may be carry-over from other donors' samples.

The gene calls are TRBV5-1 and TRBJ2-7; possibly TRBD1 or TRBD2 for D (6 bases each). This CDR3 has 15 residues. Germline assignment: CDR1 SGHRS and CDR2 YFSETQ. The V gene lost 0 bases and the J gene lost 6 bases, with 16 bases spanning the gap. Here the CDR3 reads CASSLAGVRGGEQYF. The CDR3 nucleotides are TGCGCCAGCAGCTTGGCCGGGGTCAGGGGAGGCGAGCAGTACTTC.

The chain has TRBV29-1 and TRBJ2-3; 8 bases are a match to TRBD2. V was pared by 0 bases and J by 2 bases, with 22 bases of the junction left unmatched. CDR3 length: 21 amino acids. The germline V gene encodes CDR1 SQVTM and CDR2 ANQGSEA. Here the CDR3 reads CSVEDNLGTSGVAGLTDTQYF. The CDR3 nucleotides are TGCAGCGTTGAAGATAATTTAGGAACCAGCGGGGTAGCGGGGCTCACAGATACGCAGTATTTT.

The gene calls are TRBV7-9 and TRBJ2-7, with D perhaps matching TRBD1 (6 bases). The CDR3 is 13 amino acids. The V and J ends lost 4 bases and 1 base respectively, with 8 bases between them. CDR1 is SEHNR, CDR2 FQNEAQ, per germline (reference sequence). This CDR3 reads CASSSGTSYEQYF. The CDR3 region has the DNA TGTGCCAGCAGCTCCGGGACATCCTACGAGCAGTACTTC.

J is TRBJ2-4 and V is TRBV19; maybe TRBD1 (5 bases). The CDR3 is made up of 15 amino acids. CDR1 LNHDA and CDR2 SQIVND come from the germline V gene (reference sequence). Trimming left V 5 bases short and J 0 bases short, with 11 bases between. CDR3 residues: CASSRQLLAKNIQYF. DNA of the CDR3: TGTGCCAGTAGTCGACAGTTACTAGCCAAAAACATTCAGTACTTC.

V usage is TRBV14 and J usage is TRBJ2-7; 7 bases agree with TRBD2. After removal of 5 bases from V and 1 base from J, the junction contained 5 bases not matched to a gene. Germline V gives CDR1 SGHDN, CDR2 FVKESK. The CDR3 totals 14 residues. CDR3 nucleotide sequence: TGTGCCAGCAGCGGAAGCGGGGTGTCCTACGAGCAGTACTTC. It specifies CASSGSGVSYEQYF.

The V gene is TRBV6-5, the J gene TRBJ2-3; TRBD2 agrees at 7 bases. After removal of 0 bases from V and 4 bases from J, the junction contained 4 bases not matched to a gene. The CDR3 covers 15 residues. Germline assignment: CDR1 MNHEY and CDR2 SVGAGI. CDR3 DNA: TGTGCCAGCAGTTACTCATGGGGGGGGGCAGATACGCAGTATTTT. This sequence encodes CASSYSWGGADTQYF.

The V and J genes are TRBV7-2 and TRBJ2-7; 9 bases are shared with TRBD2. V lost 5 bases, J lost 5 bases, and 13 bases stayed unmatched. This CDR3 has 16 residues. Germline lookup yields CDR1 SGHTA and CDR2 FQGNSA. Here the CDR3 reads CASSPPASGVVDEQYF. CDR3 DNA: TGTGCCAGCAGCCCCCCAGCTAGCGGGGTTGTCGACGAGCAGTACTTC.

The chain employs TRBV29-1 and TRBJ2-5, with no clear D. V was shortened by 6 bases and J by 1 base, with 3 bases between the two germline ends. The germline V gene encodes CDR1 SQVTM and CDR2 ANQGSEA. This CDR3 is built from 10 residues. The CDR3 nucleotides are TGCAGCGTGGGCCAAGAGACCCAGTACTTC. It specifies CSVGQETQYF.

The gene calls are TRBV28 and TRBJ1-5; 8 nucleotides align to TRBD1. J gave up 0 bases and V 3 bases, and 13 bases lay outside the gene matches. Germline V gene data show CDR1 as MDHEN and CDR2 as SYDVKM. The CDR3 length is 19 residues. Here the CDR3 reads CASSFLTPLDRGSNQPQHF. The CDR3 DNA sequence: TGTGCCAGCAGTTTCCTTACCCCCCTAGACAGGGGTAGCAATCAGCCCCAGCATTTT. Full variable domain (remainder filled in from reference TRBV28 and TRBJ1-5): DVKVTQSSRYLVKRTGEKVFLECVQDMDHENMFWYRQDPGLGLRLIYFSYDVKMKEKGDIPEGYSVSREKKERFSLILESASTNQTSMYLCASSFLTPLDRGSNQPQHFGDGTRLSIL.

This chain joins TRBV10-3 and TRBJ1-5, with TRBD1 as a possible D gene (6 bases). This CDR3 is 13 amino acids long. Looked up from germline, CDR1 is ENHRY and CDR2 is SYGVKD. Between the trimmed V and J ends, which lost 6 bases and 3 bases, there was a span of 9 bases. CDR3 loop: CAISRGDNQPQHF. Written as DNA, the CDR3 is TGTGCCATCAGCAGGGGCGACAATCAGCCCCAGCATTTT.

The CDR3 spells CASSLFDLAGGPGEQFF. CDR3 coding DNA: TGTGCCAGCAGTTTATTCGACCTAGCGGGGGGGCCGGGTGAGCAGTTCTTC. The J gene is TRBJ2-1, the V gene TRBV28; 12 bases fit TRBD2. Germline lookup yields CDR1 MDHEN and CDR2 SYDVKM. The length of the CDR3 is 17 residues. V was clipped by 1 base and J by 9 bases; unmatched bases: 10.

The chain carries TRBV29-1 and TRBJ2-7, with 7 bases aligning to TRBD1. The V and J ends lost 1 base and 2 bases, in that order; junction bases with no gene match: 2. The CDR3 is 13 residues long. CDR1 and CDR2 from the germline V gene are SQVTM and ANQGSEA. The CDR3 protein is CSVEGGQTYEQYF. In nucleotides, the CDR3 is TGCAGCGTTGAAGGGGGACAGACCTACGAGCAGTACTTC.

This clone was seen only once. The V gene is TRBV2, the J gene TRBJ1-5, with TRBD1 identical over 7 bases. V trimming: 5 bases; J trimming: 6 bases; junction bases outside the gene matches: 7. The CDR3 is made up of 14 amino acids. Per germline, CDR1 SNHLY and CDR2 FYNNEI. The CDR3 coding sequence is TGTGCCAGCAGTATAAACAGGGGAGGTCAGCCCCAGCATTTT. Amino acid sequence: CASSINRGGQPQHF.

As to this clone: One junction end disagrees with the germline gene, perhaps due to a read error. The chain uses TRBV6-5 and TRBJ2-7; unclear D gene. Germline V gene sequence: CDR1 MNHEY, CDR2 SVGAGI. The CDR3 has 13 amino acids. CDR3 coding DNA: TGTGCCAGCAGTTACTCGGTAAACGGGCCTCCCCATTTC. Translation gives CASSYSVNGPPHF.

The chain employs TRBV11-3 and TRBJ2-7; no definite D call. The CDR3 has 12 residues. V dropped 7 bases and J dropped 2 bases, with 9 bases sitting between them. Germline CDR1 is SGHNT and CDR2 is YENEEA. The CDR3 region is CASTGRTYEQYF. In DNA, the CDR3 is TGTGCCAGCACTGGCAGAACCTACGAGCAGTACTTC. Together with reference TRBV11-3 and TRBJ2-7, the CDR3 gives the full variable domain: EAGVVQSPRYKIIEKKQPVAFWCNPISGHNTLYWYLQNLGQGPELLIRYENEEAVDDSQLPKDRFSAERLKGVDSTLKIQPAELGDSAVYLCASTGRTYEQYFGPGTRLTVT.

The chain carries TRBV14 and TRBJ1-6; D ambiguous. Germline CDR1 and CDR2: SGHDN and FVKESK. The V and J ends lost 3 bases and 10 bases respectively, with 13 bases between them. This CDR3 is built from 14 residues. The CDR3 spells CASSHRRVGSPLHF. The CDR3 DNA sequence: TGTGCCAGCAGCCACCGCCGGGTAGGATCACCCCTCCACTTT.

The rearrangement uses TRBV28 and TRBJ1-2, with D maybe TRBD1 (5 bases). The V end was cut by 5 bases, the J end by 2 bases, with 12 bases between. The CDR3 loop spans 14 amino acids. From germline, CDR1 is MDHEN and CDR2 SYDVKM. The CDR3 loop is CASSLPQDNYGYTF. In DNA, the CDR3 is TGTGCCAGCAGTCTCCCACAGGACAACTATGGCTACACCTTC.